This paragraph reports one T cell receptor beta chain. Its target antigen remains unknown. One base away there is no much larger clone; base qualities are not given. This sample was included in a study of OX40 agonist ivuxolimab in advanced cancers. The study in broad terms: Ivuxolimab, which targeted the costimulatory receptor OX40 (CD134), was an agonistic, fully human IgG2 monoclonal antibody. The dose-escalation cohort was approximately 83% male with a mean age of around 64 years, ranging from roughly 20 to 80. Patients were allowed to have had prior anti-PD-1, anti-PD-L1 or anti-CTLA-4 therapy, and about 40% of the dose-escalation patients had been treated with checkpoint inhibitors. Peripheral TCRbeta sequencing aimed to test whether ivuxolimab altered TCR sequence diversity and caused clonal T-cell expansion. The paper covers the monotherapy dose-escalation part of the phase I ivuxolimab trial, which included N of about 50 patients. Three dose-escalation patients achieved partial responses, one with hepatocellular carcinoma and two with cutaneous melanoma. Among the approximately 50 dose-escalation patients, approximately 20 had hepatocellular carcinoma, 15 or so melanoma, 9 renal cell carcinoma and 9 head and neck cancer. Intravenous ivuxolimab was administered to patients every 2 weeks at six dose levels: 0.01, 0.1, 0.3, 1.5, 3 and 10 mg/kg. Overall study outcomes, separate from this receptor: At doses of 0.1 to 3.0 mg/kg, clonal expansion of both CD4+ and CD8+ T cells in blood was seen between baseline and week 6. Low levels of normalized T-cell clonal expansion were also seen in some nonresponding patients. After ivuxolimab, more expanded clones were found on average in CD8+ T cells than in CD4+ T cells. The antigen specificity of the clonally expanded peripheral T cells was not determined. Partial responders in the 0.1-3.0 mg/kg groups had among the lowest normalized peripheral clonal expansion, especially among CD8+ T cells.

To sequence the TCRbeta CDR3 region, genomic DNA was isolated from the sorted cells. The immunoSEQ Assay was used to sequence the TCRbeta CDR3 regions. TCRdb took over this immuneACCESS table, retaining in-frame rearrangements with V and J assigned. Such tables are incomplete; in checked studies, under half of the missing clones stem from an unresolved V gene, and the remainder is unexplained. Within this sample are around 90,000 clones, with approximately 90% of them counted one time only. The ten largest account for approximately 1.2% of the sample. The V end loses 2 bases and the J end loses 5 bases, and a stretch of 3 bases separates them. From cysteine to phenylalanine, the CDR3 is 11 amino acids long. Solely the CDR3 DNA is kept, with 33 bases framed from the first base. According to the germline V gene, CDR1 reads SNHLY and CDR2 reads FYNNEI. Patients with autoimmune disease history or receiving systemic immunosuppression were excluded from the trial. Peripheral blood for TCR sequencing was collected from all dose cohorts at baseline, on cycle 4 day 1, and on cycle 7 day 1. The samples were drawn from a first-in-human, open-label, multicenter phase I dose-escalation trial of ivuxolimab. Adults with locally advanced or metastatic melanoma, renal cell, hepatocellular, or head and neck squamous cell carcinoma were enrolled in the trial. Before TCR sequencing, CD4+ and CD8+ T cells were separately sorted from peripheral blood.

Recombination linked TRBV2 to TRBJ2-5, with the D gene uncertain. The specimen was CD4+ or CD8+ T cells sorted from blood, collected in a trial of the OX40 agonist ivuxolimab. This sequence was found in an adult with an advanced solid tumor such as melanoma, head and neck, liver or kidney cancer. The bases read TGTGCCAGCAGTGAAATTGAGACCCAGTACTTC. Its translation reads: CASSEIETQYF.